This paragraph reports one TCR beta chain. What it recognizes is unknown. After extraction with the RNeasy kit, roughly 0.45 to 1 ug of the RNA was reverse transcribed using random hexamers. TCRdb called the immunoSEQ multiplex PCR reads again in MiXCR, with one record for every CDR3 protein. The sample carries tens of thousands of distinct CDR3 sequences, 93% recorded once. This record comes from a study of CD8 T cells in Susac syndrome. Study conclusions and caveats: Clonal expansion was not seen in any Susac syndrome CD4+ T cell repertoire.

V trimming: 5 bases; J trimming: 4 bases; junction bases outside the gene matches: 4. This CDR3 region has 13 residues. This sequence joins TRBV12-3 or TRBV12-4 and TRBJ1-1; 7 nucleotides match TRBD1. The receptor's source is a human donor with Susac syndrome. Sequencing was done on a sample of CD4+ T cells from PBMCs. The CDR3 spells CASSEGAGTEAFF. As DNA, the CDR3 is TGTGCCAGCAGTGAGGGGGCCGGCACTGAAGCTTTCTTT.